The sample holds a few counts of the clone carrying this T cell receptor (beta chain). The sample contains more than one DNA sequence encoding this CDR3. Data came from immunoSEQ multiplex PCR; TCRdb stores just in-frame clones and leaves some out. The sample has some 300,000 clones; nearly 90% are singletons. V lost 2 bases and J lost 7; bases outside the gene matches: 5. Germline V lookup: CDR1 KGHSH, CDR2 LQKENI. The CDR3 has 16 amino acids. Seattle patients were enrolled while actively infected and followed longitudinally. The data are from a study of blood T cell repertoires in COVID-19. About the study: Whether acute or convalescent, the COVID-19 samples came from the United States, Italy and Spain.

This clonotype was obtained from a woman aged 40 to 55 with COVID-19, enrolled during active disease. Sequencing input: peripheral blood. V and J are TRBV18 and TRBJ1-6, with 10 positions matching TRBD1. DNA for the CDR3: TGTGCCAGCTCACCAGCTTCGACAGGGGGCAATTCACCCCTCCACTTT. Encoded protein: CASSPASTGGNSPLHF.